This T cell receptor beta chain was sequenced during a study of blood T cell repertoires in COVID-19. The method was immunoSEQ multiplex PCR; TCRdb's version includes in-frame clones alone and lacks a portion of them. This table holds approximately 70,000 clones, around 90% found once. Germline values: CDR1 ENHRY, CDR2 SYGVKD. The CDR3 is 15 amino acids. V was pared by 4 bases and J by 9 bases, with 4 bases of the junction left unmatched. This clonotype was sampled from a woman between 50 and 59 years old with COVID-19, enrolled during active disease. The chain has TRBV10-3 and TRBJ2-1; 15 bases align to TRBD2. Sample: peripheral blood. The chain's CDR3 is CAISGGLAGGGEQFF. The CDR3 nucleotides read TGTGCCATCAGTGGCGGACTAGCGGGAGGGGGTGAGCAGTTCTTC.